This T cell receptor (beta chain) was found in a study of blood T cell repertoires in COVID-19. Study-wide background: The United States, Italy and Spain supplied acute and convalescent COVID-19 samples. PBMCs, B-cell-depleted T cells, or T cells were the source of the cDNA or gDNA that made up the material.

The participants were between about 18 and 90 years old and came from under 25 US areas. Which cohort a participant joined came from the clinical history participants gave. Per germline, CDR1 KGHDR and CDR2 SFDVKD. Trimming left V 2 bases short and J 1 base short, with 4 bases between. This CDR3 comprises 13 residues. The protocol was immunoSEQ multiplex PCR, while the TCRdb copy is restricted to in-frame clones and leaves out a portion. Here the sample spans just over 80,000 clones, around 88% being singletons. The chain combines TRBV24-1 with TRBJ1-1, with unresolved D. This receptor was taken from a woman aged 45-65 years with acute COVID-19. The sequencing input was PBMCs or T cells enriched from blood (not recorded which). Written as DNA, the CDR3 is TGTGCCACCAGTGATTCAGAGAACACTGAAGCTTTCTTT. Residues: CATSDSENTEAFF.